Presented here are 20 T cell receptor beta chains from one specimen sequenced in a study of graft-versus-host responses after intestinal transplantation. The table came from immunoSEQ multiplex PCR; TCRdb's copy has only in-frame clones and leaves some out. Of approximately 38,000 clones listed, 75% to 90% are singletons. The sample consisted of PBMCs, taken 1,000 to 1,200 days after transplant. All receptors come from a human patient who received an intestinal transplant, so some T cells may come from the graft donor.

The chain has TRBV6-1 and TRBJ2-7, with D possibly being TRBD2 (7 bases). The CDR3 has 13 residues. V lost 6 bases to trimming and J lost 7 bases, with 16 bases between them. Germline CDR1 MNHNS, CDR2 SASEGT. CDR3 in DNA: TGTGCCAGCAGGGATGGGGGGGCGGGAGAGCAGTACTTC. Residues: CASRDGGAGEQYF.

This clone was counted only a few times. V usage is TRBV15 and J usage is TRBJ2-1; the D gene is possibly TRBD2 (6 bases). Trimming took off 0 bases at V and 0 bases at J, with 12 bases between the two ends. Germline V gene data show CDR1 as LNHNV and CDR2 as YYDKDF (reference sequence). This CDR3 contains 17 residues. CDR3 sequence (DNA): TGTGCCACCAGCAGAGATCGGGGGACTGGCTCCTACAATGAGCAGTTCTTC. Translation gives CATSRDRGTGSYNEQFF.

The rearrangement uses TRBV11-2 and TRBJ2-5, with D unclear. The CDR3 runs to 13 residues. Germline loops: CDR1 SGHAT, CDR2 FQNNGV. The V end lost 2 bases, the J end lost 5 bases, and 9 bases lay between the germline ends. DNA for the CDR3: TGTGCCAGCAGCTTATACTTCGAGGAGACCCAGTACTTC. Translated: CASSLYFEETQYF.

The rearrangement joins TRBV6-4 to TRBJ2-3, with D tentatively TRBD1 (6 bases). CDR1 is MRHNA, CDR2 SNTAGT, per germline. The length of the CDR3 is 13 residues. The V end lost 6 bases, the J end lost 2 bases, and 9 bases lay between the germline ends. The CDR3 loop reads CASSRQATDTQYF. CDR3 sequence (DNA): TGTGCCAGCAGCCGACAGGCCACAGATACGCAGTATTTT.

This rearrangement joins TRBV28 to TRBJ1-1; D uncertain. The V gene lost 3 bases and the J gene lost 3 bases, with 14 bases spanning the gap. Germline assignment: CDR1 MDHEN and CDR2 SYDVKM. The CDR3 contains 15 residues. The CDR3 loop reads CASSLRRLLYTEAFF. The CDR3 DNA follows: TGTGCCAGCAGTTTGCGGAGGTTGCTATACACTGAAGCTTTCTTT. The whole variable domain, remainder taken from reference TRBV28 and TRBJ1-1, is DVKVTQSSRYLVKRTGEKVFLECVQDMDHENMFWYRQDPGLGLRLIYFSYDVKMKEKGDIPEGYSVSREKKERFSLILESASTNQTSMYLCASSLRRLLYTEAFFGQGTRLTVV.

This rearrangement joins TRBV29-1 to TRBJ1-1; 9 nucleotides agree with TRBD1. Germline CDR1 reads SQVTM; CDR2 reads ANQGSEA. This CDR3 has 13 residues. Unmatched junction bases numbered 7, after V lost 8 bases and J lost 3 bases. The CDR3 nucleotides are TGCAGCTCGTCGACAGGGGGGGACACTGAAGCTTTCTTT. Protein sequence: CSSSTGGDTEAFF.

This clone has just a few counts. J is TRBJ1-5 and V is TRBV28; no definite D call. V lost 7 bases to trimming and J lost 2 bases, with 12 bases between them. The germline CDR1 and CDR2 sequences are MDHEN and SYDVKM. This CDR3 has 14 residues. The CDR3 sequence is CASTFGGGNQPQHF. The CDR3 DNA follows: TGTGCCAGCACCTTCGGAGGCGGCAATCAGCCCCAGCATTTT. The full variable domain, with the rest looked up from reference TRBV28 and TRBJ1-5, is DVKVTQSSRYLVKRTGEKVFLECVQDMDHENMFWYRQDPGLGLRLIYFSYDVKMKEKGDIPEGYSVSREKKERFSLILESASTNQTSMYLCASTFGGGNQPQHFGDGTRLSIL.

The sample holds a few counts of this clone. The chain is built from TRBV5-1 and TRBJ2-1; D might be TRBD1 or TRBD2, each matching 6 bases. Germline V lookup: CDR1 SGHRS, CDR2 YFSETQ. The CDR3 loop spans 15 amino acids. Trimming removed 0 bases at V and 4 bases at J, with 11 bases between. The CDR3 sequence is CASSLAGGQYNEQFF. CDR3 nucleotides: TGCGCCAGCAGCTTGGCCGGGGGACAATACAATGAGCAGTTCTTC. The full variable domain, completed using reference TRBV5-1 and TRBJ2-1, is KAGVTQTPRYLIKTRGQQVTLSCSPISGHRSVSWYQQTPGQGLQFLFEYFSETQRNKGNFPGRFSGRQFSNSRSEMNVSTLELGDSALYLCASSLAGGQYNEQFFGPGTRLTVL.

The rearrangement joins TRBV9 to TRBJ2-7; D assignment may be TRBD1 or TRBD2 (5 bases each). Germline values: CDR1 SGDLS, CDR2 YYNGEE. This CDR3 comprises 13 residues. V was cut by 2 bases and J by 3 bases, with 9 bases left in between. CDR3 nucleotide sequence: TGTGCCAGCAGCGTTGACAGCGGCTACGAGCAGTACTTC. Amino acids: CASSVDSGYEQYF. The whole variable domain, filled in from reference TRBV9 and TRBJ2-7, reads DSGVTQTPKHLITATGQRVTLRCSPRSGDLSVYWYQQSLDQGLQFLIQYYNGEERAKGNILERFSAQQFPDLHSELNLSSLELGDSALYFCASSVDSGYEQYFGPGTRLTVT.

This chain joins TRBV5-6 and TRBJ2-3; 7 bases are shared with TRBD1. Looked up from germline, CDR1 is SGHDT and CDR2 is YYEEEE. The CDR3 has 15 amino acids. With 4 bases clipped from V and 0 bases from J, the junction kept 5 bases outside the gene matches. This CDR3 reads CASSPGTVSTDTQYF. CDR3 DNA sequence: TGTGCCAGCAGCCCCGGGACAGTGAGCACAGATACGCAGTATTTT.

The chain combines TRBV27 with TRBJ2-1; D is tentatively TRBD1 or TRBD2 (7 bases each). Germline CDR1 is MNHEY and CDR2 is SMNVEV (reference sequence). V lost 2 bases to trimming and J lost 2 bases, with 13 bases between them. The CDR3 length is 16 residues. The CDR3 reads CASSLRGGTAYNEQFF. CDR3 sequence (DNA): TGTGCCAGCAGTTTAAGGGGGGGGACAGCCTACAATGAGCAGTTCTTC.

The rearrangement joins TRBV6-1 to TRBJ2-7; 8 bases line up with TRBD2. This CDR3 region has 15 residues. Germline V gene lookup returns CDR1 MNHNS and CDR2 SASEGT. Losses at the gene ends were 3 bases for V and 1 base for J; bases not matched to a gene: 5. The CDR3 DNA reads as TGTGCCAGCAGTGATGGACTAGCCTGGTCCTACGAGCAGTACTTC. Amino acid sequence: CASSDGLAWSYEQYF.

The gene calls are TRBV27 and TRBJ1-3; D remains ambiguous. V lost 6 bases and J 0 bases, leaving 18 bases between the germline ends. This CDR3 region has 17 residues. Germline lookup yields CDR1 MNHEY and CDR2 SMNVEV (reference sequence). This CDR3 is CASSQVGRGPSGNTIYF. The CDR3 region has the DNA TGTGCCAGCAGCCAGGTTGGTAGAGGCCCCTCTGGAAACACCATATATTTT.

This chain connects TRBV11-1 to TRBJ2-3, with no clear D. Deletions cut 1 base from V and 2 bases from J, with 10 bases between. Looked up from germline, CDR1 is SGHAT and CDR2 is FQDESV (reference sequence). The CDR3 is made up of 15 amino acids. CDR3 sequence reads: CASSLDLSTTDTQYF. The DNA for the CDR3 is TGTGCCAGCAGCTTAGATTTGTCTACCACAGATACGCAGTATTTT.

The genes are TRBV4-1 and TRBJ1-6; D remains unclear. The CDR3 has 15 residues. The germline V and J ends were trimmed by 0 bases and 9 bases, with 12 bases remaining between them. Germline loops: CDR1 MGHRA, CDR2 YSYEKL. The CDR3 here is CASSQDEFEGSPLHF. CDR3 bases: TGCGCCAGCAGCCAAGACGAATTTGAGGGTTCACCCCTCCACTTT.

This CDR3 is CASSLSMRGWRSYNEQFF. Written as DNA, the CDR3 is TGTGCCAGCAGTTTATCGATGCGGGGGTGGCGCTCCTACAATGAGCAGTTCTTC. V and J are TRBV27 and TRBJ2-1; 7 nucleotides line up with TRBD2. The V gene end was trimmed by 0 bases and the J gene end by 0 bases; junction bases not matched to a gene: 8. This CDR3 contains 18 residues. Germline V lookup: CDR1 MNHEY, CDR2 SMNVEV (reference sequence).

This clone was seen only a few times. V is TRBV5-4 and J is TRBJ2-5, with D possibly being TRBD1 (5 bases). This CDR3 has 13 residues. CDR1 and CDR2 from the germline V gene are SGHNT and YYREEE (reference sequence). V lost 1 base, J lost 5 bases, and 9 bases lay in between. CDR3 nucleotide sequence: TGTGCCAGCAGCTTGCAGGGTCGGGAGACCCAGTACTTC. Its protein product is CASSLQGRETQYF.

The chain couples TRBV20-1 to TRBJ2-3; no reliable D call. Trimming stripped 6 bases from V and 6 bases from J, with 7 bases between. Germline V gene sequence: CDR1 DFQATT, CDR2 SNEGSKA (reference sequence). There are 10 residues in the CDR3. CDR3 amino acids: CSADKDTQYF. In DNA form, the CDR3 reads TGCAGTGCCGACAAGGATACGCAGTATTTT.

V gene TRBV7-2 combines with J gene TRBJ1-1; D call uncertain. Germline V gives CDR1 SGHTA, CDR2 FQGNSA. Between the trimmed V and J ends, which lost 5 bases and 9 bases, there was a span of 22 bases. The CDR3 has 15 amino acids. The CDR3 spells CASSQLKVFRFQAFF. In DNA form, the CDR3 reads TGTGCCAGCAGCCAACTTAAGGTATTCCGATTCCAAGCTTTCTTT.

The rearrangement uses TRBV10-3 and TRBJ2-5; 8 bases agree with TRBD2. With V trimmed by 2 bases and J by 4 bases, 9 bases remained unmatched. Germline CDR1 and CDR2: ENHRY and SYGVKD. CDR3 length equals 16 residues. For the CDR3, the DNA is TGTGCCATCAGTGAGGCGGCCGGGAGGGCCGGAGAGACCCAGTACTTC. Encoded protein: CAISEAAGRAGETQYF.